These 28 T cell receptor beta chains came from one sample sequenced in a study of T cells after yellow fever vaccination. One entry per CDR3 protein, called by TCRdb with MiXCR from the 5' RACE reads. The sample records some 96,000 distinct CDR3 sequences, about 8.2% being singletons. The sequences come from CD8+ T cells not binding an NS4B(214-222) dextramer, sorted from PBMCs, collected more than 13 days after the first yellow fever vaccination. Every receptor here comes from a man aged 18 to 29 who received the YFV17D yellow fever vaccine.

This clonotype was picked up many times. V is TRBV14 and J is TRBJ2-7; D is uncertain. Germline values: CDR1 SGHDN, CDR2 FVKESK. The CDR3 is made up of 16 amino acids. The ends were cut back, 0 bases at V and 0 bases at J, with 12 bases in the middle. For the CDR3, the DNA is TGTGCCAGCAGCCAAGACGTGTGGGGAAGCTCCTACGAGCAGTACTTC. Protein sequence: CASSQDVWGSSYEQYF.

The rearrangement joins TRBV4-2 to TRBJ1-1; the D is unclear. This CDR3 comprises 17 residues. Germline assignment: CDR1 LGHNA and CDR2 YNFKEQ. Trimming took 3 bases from V and 3 from J, leaving 20 bases between them. For the CDR3, the DNA is TGTGCCAGCAGCCATAACCGCCAGAGATTGTTGTACACTGAAGCTTTCTTT. It yields the protein CASSHNRQRLLYTEAFF.

This clonotype was observed many times. The rearrangement uses TRBV7-2 and TRBJ1-5; 10 nucleotides line up with TRBD1. Trimming at V came to 1 base and at J to 7 bases, leaving 7 bases not matched to a gene. Per germline, CDR1 SGHTA and CDR2 FQGNSA. The CDR3 contains 16 residues. The CDR3 DNA reads as TGTGCCAGCAGCTTAGGGGGGGACAGGGGTCGACAGCCCCAGCATTTT. Its protein product is CASSLGGDRGRQPQHF.

The CDR3 nucleotides are TGTGCCAGCAGTTTATCGGGGCCAGAAGCTTTCTTT. This codes for CASSLSGPEAFF. The chain combines TRBV12-3 or TRBV12-4 with TRBJ1-1; D is possibly TRBD1 (5 bases). V gave up 2 bases and J gave up 8 bases, with 9 bases separating them. This CDR3 is 12 amino acids long.

The chain uses TRBV4-3 and TRBJ1-1; perhaps TRBD1 as D (6 bases). The V end lost 0 bases, the J end lost 2 bases, and 13 bases lay between the germline ends. The CDR3 runs 16 residues. Germline CDR1 and CDR2: LGHNA and YSLEER. CDR3 nucleotide sequence: TGCGCCAGCAGCCAAGAATGGGGGACACCTAACACTGAAGCTTTCTTT. It translates to CASSQEWGTPNTEAFF.

This clonotype was recorded a few times. The chain employs TRBV6-1 and TRBJ2-7; no definite D call. The V end was cut by 6 bases, the J end by 5 bases, with 14 bases between. The CDR3 extends over 13 amino acids. Germline-derived CDR1 and CDR2 are MNHNS and SASEGT. The CDR3 sequence: CASRFENHHEQYF. Here the CDR3 DNA reads TGTGCCAGCAGATTCGAGAACCACCACGAGCAGTACTTC.

The chain employs TRBV20-1 and TRBJ1-3; no clear D. Germline CDR1 is DFQATT and CDR2 is SNEGSKA (reference sequence). The CDR3 covers 13 residues. CDR3 protein: CSAILGRGNTIYF. The CDR3 DNA reads TGCAGCGCGATCTTGGGGAGAGGAAACACCATATATTTT.

The chain is built from TRBV6-5 and TRBJ1-1; D uncertain. Per germline, CDR1 MNHEY and CDR2 SVGAGI. V shed 6 bases and J shed 1 base, with 3 bases lying between them. This CDR3 has 11 residues. The CDR3 bases are TGTGCCAGCAGGAGGAACACTGAAGCTTTCTTT. This gives the protein CASRRNTEAFF.

The gene calls are TRBV4-3 and TRBJ1-1; D possibly corresponds to TRBD1 (5 bases). In germline, CDR1 is LGHNA, CDR2 YSLEER. The CDR3 sequence is 15 residues long. V lost 4 bases to trimming and J lost 8 bases, with 20 bases between them. CDR3 nucleotide sequence: TGCGCCAGCAGCCCACGTCCCGGGACCCGCGCGGAAGCTTTCTTT. Protein product: CASSPRPGTRAEAFF.

This clonotype has just a few counts. This chain uses TRBV4-3 with TRBJ2-5; TRBD2 matches 8 bases. With 3 bases clipped from V and 5 bases from J, the junction kept 5 bases outside the gene matches. The CDR3 has 14 residues. CDR1 LGHNA and CDR2 YSLEER come from the germline V gene. The CDR3 bases are TGCGCCAGCAGCCAGAACGGGGGGGAGGAGACCCAGTACTTC. Translation: CASSQNGGEETQYF.

This clonotype was seen more than once but under ten times. This sequence joins TRBV6-1 and TRBJ2-3, with a possible D match to TRBD2 (6 bases). Per germline, CDR1 MNHNS and CDR2 SASEGT. Trimming left V 5 bases short and J 4 bases short, with 10 bases between. CDR3 length: 13 amino acids. The CDR3 bases are TGTGCCAGCAGTATCGCGGGGTCAGATACGCAGTATTTT. Translated, it gives CASSIAGSDTQYF.

This clonotype was picked up many times. The rearrangement links TRBV5-1 to TRBJ2-1, with D uncertain. The germline CDR1 and CDR2 sequences are SGHRS and YFSETQ. CDR3 length: 14 residues. Trimming cost V 6 bases and J 6 bases, with 16 bases left between them. The CDR3 nucleotides read TGCGCCAGCAAAACTTTAGAGGTGGGCAATGAGCAGTTCTTC. Translated: CASKTLEVGNEQFF. Looking up the rest from reference TRBV5-1 and TRBJ2-1 gives the full variable domain: KAGVTQTPRYLIKTRGQQVTLSCSPISGHRSVSWYQQTPGQGLQFLFEYFSETQRNKGNFPGRFSGRQFSNSRSEMNVSTLELGDSALYLCASKTLEVGNEQFFGPGTRLTVL.

This clonotype was found a few times. The chain couples TRBV20-1 to TRBJ2-7, with unresolved D. V shed 4 bases and J shed 0 bases, with 10 bases lying between them. The CDR3 is 13 amino acids. From germline, CDR1 is DFQATT and CDR2 SNEGSKA (reference sequence). Here the CDR3 DNA reads TGCAGTGCTAAAGACACCCACTCCTACGAGCAGTACTTC. This sequence encodes CSAKDTHSYEQYF.

This clonotype was seen more than once but under ten times. The J gene is TRBJ2-3, the V gene TRBV29-1; TRBD2 agrees at 7 bases. The germline V gene encodes CDR1 SQVTM and CDR2 ANQGSEA. This CDR3 is built from 14 residues. Trimming at V came to 8 bases and at J to 3 bases, leaving 11 bases not matched to a gene. CDR3 sequence reads: CSSGGGRETDTQYF. The CDR3 DNA sequence: TGCAGCTCCGGCGGAGGGAGGGAAACAGATACGCAGTATTTT.

The chain carries TRBV7-9 and TRBJ1-4; perhaps TRBD1 as D (6 bases). V lost 5 bases and J 7 bases, leaving 20 bases between the germline ends. From germline, CDR1 is SEHNR and CDR2 FQNEAQ (reference sequence). The CDR3 is 16 residues long. CDR3 sequence reads: CASSDLLTGKSEKLFF. DNA of the CDR3: TGTGCCAGCAGCGATTTGTTAACAGGGAAGAGTGAAAAACTGTTTTTT.

V is TRBV5-1 and J is TRBJ2-1, with TRBD2 matching over 9 bases. Trimming removed 5 bases from V and 7 bases from J; junction bases left unmatched: 10. In germline, CDR1 is SGHRS, CDR2 YFSETQ. The CDR3 is 15 amino acids. DNA of the CDR3: TGCGCCAGCAGGAGGGAGCGGGGGGCCTTTAATGAGCAGTTCTTC. This encodes CASRRERGAFNEQFF.

The chain recombines TRBV10-3 with TRBJ2-1; a possible D gene is TRBD2 (6 bases). CDR1 and CDR2 from the germline V gene are ENHRY and SYGVKD. Trimming removed 6 bases at V and 3 bases at J, with 12 bases between. The CDR3 runs 14 residues. The CDR3 DNA is TGTGCCATCAGGCGGGACGGCGACTACAATGAGCAGTTCTTC. Amino acid sequence: CAIRRDGDYNEQFF.

The table lists this clonotype with a few counts. V and J are TRBV29-1 and TRBJ2-3, with D maybe TRBD1 (5 bases). In germline, CDR1 is SQVTM, CDR2 ANQGSEA. This CDR3 contains 16 residues. Trimming left V 0 bases short and J 0 bases short, with 13 bases between. CDR3 residues: CSVEEGVGSSTDTQYF. CDR3 DNA: TGCAGCGTTGAAGAAGGGGTCGGGTCTAGCACAGATACGCAGTATTTT.

This clonotype was recorded a few times. The gene calls are TRBV11-2 and TRBJ2-7; D remains ambiguous. This CDR3 contains 13 residues. Trimming took 5 bases from V and 5 from J, leaving 13 bases between them. The germline CDR1 and CDR2 sequences are SGHAT and FQNNGV. CDR3 amino acids: CASSDRLDDEQYV. CDR3 DNA: TGTGCCAGCAGCGACCGACTTGACGACGAGCAGTACGTC.

The V gene is TRBV15, the J gene TRBJ1-1, with 8 bases fitting TRBD1. J lost 0 bases, V lost 4 bases, and 1 base had no gene match. The V gene's germline CDR1 is LNHNV and CDR2 YYDKDF (reference sequence). The CDR3 totals 14 residues. CDR3 sequence reads: CATSMDRVNTEAFF. The CDR3 DNA reads TGTGCCACCAGCATGGACAGGGTGAACACTGAAGCTTTCTTT.

V is TRBV27 and J is TRBJ2-1, with 7 bases aligning to TRBD2. The CDR3 extends over 15 amino acids. In germline, CDR1 is MNHEY, CDR2 SMNVEV (reference sequence). The J segment lost 0 bases and the V segment lost 8 bases, leaving 7 bases of the junction unmatched. CDR3 protein: CASGTGTTSYNEQFF. The CDR3, as DNA: TGTGCCAGCGGGACCGGGACTACCTCCTACAATGAGCAGTTCTTC.

The gene calls are TRBV19 and TRBJ1-1, with D possibly matching TRBD1 (6 bases). The CDR3 spans 15 residues. Germline-derived CDR1 and CDR2 are LNHDA and SQIVND (reference sequence). Trimming pared 7 bases from V and 1 base from J, leaving 16 bases between. CDR3: CASISQGTWNTEAFF. CDR3 bases: TGTGCCAGTATTAGTCAGGGGACTTGGAACACTGAAGCTTTCTTT. Combining the CDR3 with reference TRBV19 and TRBJ1-1 gives the whole variable domain DGGITQSPKYLFRKEGQNVTLSCEQNLNHDAMYWYRQDPGQGLRLIYYSQIVNDFQKGDIAEGYSVSREKKESFPLTVTSAQKNPTAFYLCASISQGTWNTEAFFGQGTRLTVV.

This chain uses TRBV4-1 with TRBJ1-6; 8 bases are a match to TRBD1. The CDR3 contains 15 residues. Germline CDR1 reads MGHRA; CDR2 reads YSYEKL. The junction had 1 base not matched to a gene; V was cut back by 1 base and J by 5 bases. In nucleotides, the CDR3 is TGCGCCAGCAGCCAAGTGACAGGGGATAATTCACCCCTCCACTTT. This gives the protein CASSQVTGDNSPLHF.

This clonotype was picked up a small number of times. This chain joins TRBV13 and TRBJ2-3; 14 positions agree with TRBD2. CDR1 and CDR2 (germline): PRHDT, FYEKMQ (reference sequence). Trimming at V came to 8 bases and at J to 7 bases, leaving 5 bases not matched to a gene. The CDR3 covers 14 residues. In DNA, the CDR3 is TGTGCCAGCCAGACTAGCGGGGGGGCGAATACGCAGTATTTT. Translating gives CASQTSGGANTQYF.

The V and J genes are TRBV6-5 and TRBJ2-5; TRBD2 matches at 8 bases. The CDR3 runs to 15 residues. V was pared by 1 base and J by 2 bases, with 3 bases of the junction left unmatched. The V gene's germline CDR1 is MNHEY and CDR2 SVGAGI. The CDR3 loop reads CASSYWRGDQETQYF. DNA of the CDR3: TGTGCCAGCAGTTACTGGCGGGGGGATCAAGAGACCCAGTACTTC.

In this sample, this clonotype turned up a few times. The J gene is TRBJ2-1, the V gene TRBV6-1; 8 bases are a match to TRBD1. CDR1 MNHNS and CDR2 SASEGT come from the germline V gene. The CDR3 runs 14 residues. The junction had 6 bases not matched to a gene; V was cut back by 6 bases and J by 5 bases. DNA of the CDR3: TGTGCCAGCAGCGGACAGGGCACCCACAATGAGCAGTTCTTC. Amino acids: CASSGQGTHNEQFF.

This clonotype was counted between two and nine times. V usage is TRBV6-2 or TRBV6-3 and J usage is TRBJ2-4; maybe TRBD2 (5 bases). CDR1 is MNHEY, CDR2 SVGEGT, per germline. This CDR3 is 16 amino acids long. Trimming shortened V by 0 bases and J by 2 bases, and 11 bases separated the two germline ends. This chain's CDR3 is CASSYSNGKSKNIQYF. DNA for the CDR3: TGTGCCAGCAGTTACTCGAACGGGAAGTCCAAAAACATTCAGTACTTC.

The chain employs TRBV20-1 and TRBJ2-3, with TRBD2 matching 11 bases. With 5 bases clipped from V and 4 bases from J, the junction kept 5 bases outside the gene matches. The germline CDR1 and CDR2 sequences are DFQATT and SNEGSKA (reference sequence). The CDR3 has 14 amino acids. Written as DNA, the CDR3 is TGCAGTGCTGCACTAGCGGGGGTAGCAGATACGCAGTATTTT. This translates into CSAALAGVADTQYF.